Described below is a single T cell receptor beta chain sequence and its context. Its antigen is unknown. Qualities for individual bases were not recorded, and no much larger clone is one base off. The CDR3 regions of human TCRbeta chains were analyzed by immunosequencing. The published analysis was carried out like this. Repertoire TCRs were matched against a reference library of SARS-CoV-2-specific TCRs generated with the MIRA antigen-specificity platform. Breadth was defined as the fraction of unique TCRs that were SARS-CoV-2-associated, and depth was defined as the fraction of total T cells that were SARS-CoV-2-associated. Using the MIRA data, every spike-specific TCR was mapped to the spike region that the TCR reacted to and assigned to either a CD4 or a CD8 class. Log10-transformed breadth and depth values were compared by one-way ANOVA with Sidak's multiple comparisons tests. The source is immuneACCESS, and TCRdb retained only in-frame sequences with V and J called. Part of the clones is not carried over; for the studies checked, unresolved V genes explain less than half of this, and the remainder is unexplained. The V and J calls and clone size come from that table; D and trimming were worked out from the DNA. The sample table contains approximately 120,000 clones; only one count was recorded for 80% to 95% of them. Of the sample, under 3.5% is held by the ten largest clones.

The data belong to a study of T cell responses to AZD1222 COVID-19 vaccine (dated by TCRdb to the early 2020s). At the level of the whole study: AZD1222 recipients whose second dose came at about 4 weeks and those whose second dose came at about 12 weeks were combined into one group, since spike-specific TCR depth and breadth did not differ between the two schedules. Trial participants were enrolled by age into subgroups of 18-55, 56-69 and 70-plus years, and roughly 150, 30 and 60 TCR-sequenced participants, respectively, were included in these subgroups. A total of roughly 240 trial participants underwent TCR sequencing, of whom some 210 received two doses of AZD1222 and some 25 received two doses of the MenACWY control vaccine. The full study reports these points: Only five or six AZD1222 recipients were SARS-CoV-2 seropositive at baseline, limiting conclusions about previously exposed vaccinees. Spike-specific TCR breadth and depth rose significantly after two AZD1222 doses compared with day 0 and with MenACWY recipients. The 56-69-year group was small, and its depth increase did not reach significance, likely because of low power. Because no day 14 peak-response samples were available, repertoires were characterized only after the peak T cell response. Participants were mostly white British and included more females than males, and it was suggested by the authors that clonal diversity may have been underestimated. Reportedly, almost half of the unique spike-specific TCRs recognized epitopes lying outside the regions that are mutated in the B.1.351 and B.1.1.7 variants. The whole spike protein was spanned by vaccine-associated CD4 TCRs, and dominant responses were seen in regions 160-218 and 743-854.

The time point label on this specimen signifies: baseline before first vaccination. Samples from vaccinated people were obtained from the UK trials COV001 and COV002, which included a single-blind randomized controlled phase 2/3 trial of AZD1222 (ChAdOx1 nCoV-19) in healthy adults. Trial participant PBMC samples were collected at day 0 and day 28 after the second dose for TCRbeta chain sequencing. Spanning cysteine to phenylalanine, the CDR3 consists of 12 amino acids. Only the CDR3 part of the read is kept: 36 bases, read in frame from the first base. Trimming costs V 2 bases and J 3 bases, and their ends lie 4 bases apart. According to the germline V gene, CDR1 reads MDHEN and CDR2 reads SYDVKM.

The source is an adult in good health. This sample comprised peripheral blood, obtained on day 0 of AZD1222 vaccination. The rearranged chain carries TRBV28 and TRBJ1-1; the D gene lacks a confident call. The base sequence is TGTGCCAGCAGTTTACTGCACACTGAAGCTTTCTTT. This encodes CASSLLHTEAFF. With the rest looked up from the reference TRBV28 and TRBJ1-1 genes rather than sequenced, the full variable domain is DVKVTQSSRYLVKRTGEKVFLECVQDMDHENMFWYRQDPGLGLRLIYFSYDVKMKEKGDIPEGYSVSREKKERFSLILESASTNQTSMYLCASSLLHTEAFFGQGTRLTVV.